The clone carrying this T cell receptor beta chain was detected many times. Its antigen remains unknown. Deletions cut 2 bases from V and 1 base from J, with 9 bases between. This CDR3 contains 15 residues. This entry is derived from a study of identical twins. A single record per CDR3 protein comes from TCRdb applying MiXCR to the 5' RACE reads. The repertoire holds more than 1.5 million distinct CDR3 sequences, with 32% as singletons. Study results and limitations: Within cord blood, abundant beta clonotypes carried fewer insertions, but memory repertoires showed no such trend. Among monozygotic twins, out-of-frame TCR alpha sharing exceeded what models predicted.

The clonotype was recovered from a newborn girl in good health. The sequenced sample was cord blood. J is TRBJ2-4 and V is TRBV12-3 or TRBV12-4, with D uncertain. The CDR3 reads CASSLRSGAKNIQYF. The CDR3 region has the DNA TGTGCCAGCAGTTTAAGATCCGGGGCCAAAAACATTCAGTACTTC.